These T cell receptor beta chains were read from a single sample in a study of ipilimumab plus nivolumab after autologous stem cell transplantation. The data were produced by immunoSEQ multiplex PCR, yet TCRdb's version contains in-frame clones alone and is incomplete. The sample yields roughly 9,700 clones, around 84% seen once. Sequencing used PBMCs, obtained in a trial of ipilimumab plus nivolumab as post-transplant consolidation. Receptors originate from a male donor with diffuse large B-cell lymphoma. Both conserved end residues are part of each CDR3. A D gene is named only where the DNA matches it firmly. Size values are once, few and many counts, or a class for expanded clones, and some rows have none.

>TRBV7-3|TRBJ2-7|TRBD2|.
CASSLKGGTRPFF
TGTGCCAGCAGCTTAAAAGGGGGGACTAGGCCTTTCTTC
>TRBV23-1|TRBJ1-1|.|.
CASSQGRETEAFF
TGCGCCAGCAGTCAAGGTAGGGAAACTGAAGCTTTCTTT
>TRBV28|TRBJ2-1|.|.
CASSPYRYNEQFF
TGTGCCAGCAGCCCCTACAGGTACAATGAGCAGTTCTTC
>TRBV28|TRBJ1-4|.|.
CASSLRDDPTNEKLFF
TGTGCCAGCAGTTTAAGGGACGACCCAACTAATGAAAAACTGTTTTTT
>TRBV5-5|TRBJ2-3|TRBD2|.
CASNVGGGAEADTQYF
TGTGCCAGCAATGTGGGCGGGGGGGCCGAGGCAGATACGCAGTATTTT
>TRBV4-1|TRBJ1-3|.|.
CASSQVQDSGNTIYF
TGCGCCAGCAGCCAAGTTCAGGACTCTGGAAACACCATATATTTT
>TRBV7-8|TRBJ2-1|.|once
CASSPTPTSFYEQFF
TGTGCCAGCAGCCCAACGCCAACTAGTTTCTATGAGCAGTTCTTC
>TRBV4-1|TRBJ1-5|.|.
CASSQDRHQPQHF
TGCGCCAGCAGCCAAGATCGACATCAGCCCCAGCATTTT
>TRBV19|TRBJ1-5|.|.
CASSEPLQPQHF
TGTGCCAGTAGCGAGCCTTTACAGCCCCAGCATTTT
>TRBV18|TRBJ2-5|TRBD2|few
CASSQTSGGDQETQYF
TGTGCCAGCTCGCAAACTAGCGGGGGAGACCAAGAGACCCAGTACTTC
>TRBV28|TRBJ1-1|TRBD1|.
CASSKLGQGKATEAFF
TGTGCCAGCAGTAAATTGGGACAGGGTAAGGCCACTGAAGCTTTCTTT
>TRBV5-3|TRBJ2-1|TRBD2|.
CARSWTLAGGPNEQFF
TGTGCCAGAAGCTGGACTTTAGCGGGGGGGCCGAATGAGCAGTTCTTC
>TRBV10-3|TRBJ2-3|TRBD2|.
CAISARGGATDTQYF
TGTGCCATCAGTGCGCGCGGGGGGGCCACAGATACGCAGTATTTT
>TRBV7-2|TRBJ1-2|.|.
CASSLEVGYGYTF
TGTGCCAGCAGCTTAGAGGTGGGCTATGGCTACACCTTC
>TRBV9|TRBJ2-2|.|.
CASSVDIGGSTGELFF
TGTGCCAGCAGCGTAGATATAGGGGGAAGCACCGGGGAGCTGTTTTTT
>TRBV7-6|TRBJ2-7|TRBD1|.
CASSSHVQGAYEQYF
TGTGCCAGCAGCTCACATGTACAGGGGGCGTACGAGCAGTACTTC
>TRBV7-9|TRBJ1-2|.|.
CASSSPFTLRGNYGYTF
TGTGCCAGCAGCTCCCCCTTTACGTTACGGGGTAACTATGGCTACACCTTC
>TRBV6-5|TRBJ1-5|TRBD1|.
CASSYDRAGQPQHF
TGTGCCAGCAGTTACGACAGGGCTGGGCAGCCCCAGCATTTT
>TRBV27|TRBJ2-3|TRBD1|.
CASSSPPGQGHPTDTQYF
TGTGCCAGCAGTTCCCCACCGGGACAGGGGCATCCCACAGATACGCAGTATTTT
>TRBV28|TRBJ2-5|TRBD2|.
CASSLSGGEVGETQYF
TGTGCCAGCAGTTTAAGCGGGGGGGAAGTAGGAGAGACCCAGTACTTC
>TRBV28|TRBJ2-6|.|.
CASSPLGSTASGANVLTF
TGTGCCAGCAGTCCCTTAGGGTCGACAGCCTCTGGGGCCAACGTCCTGACTTTC
>TRBV5-6|TRBJ1-2|.|.
CASSLSRDYGYTF
TGTGCCAGCAGCTTGAGTAGGGACTATGGCTACACCTTC
>TRBV5-6|TRBJ1-1|TRBD1|.
CASSIQGGHTEAFF
TGTGCCAGCAGCATTCAGGGGGGCCACACTGAAGCTTTCTTT
>TRBV5-1|TRBJ2-2|.|.
CASSLAWGAGELFF
TGCGCCAGCAGCTTGGCTTGGGGTGCCGGGGAGCTGTTTTTT
>TRBV6-6|TRBJ2-3|.|.
CASTSVPDTQYF
TGTGCCAGCACCTCAGTCCCAGATACGCAGTATTTT
>TRBV7-2|TRBJ2-3|.|.
CASSLAGSSTDTQYF
TGTGCCAGCAGCTTAGCCGGATCTAGCACAGATACGCAGTATTTT
>TRBV6-6|TRBJ2-7|TRBD2|.
CASSYDGSGGREQYF
TGTGCCAGCAGTTACGATGGCAGCGGGGGTAGGGAGCAGTACTTC
>TRBV6-5|TRBJ1-1|.|.
CASSYWGQGGTEAFF
TGTGCCAGCAGTTACTGGGGCCAGGGTGGCACTGAAGCTTTCTTT
>TRBV7-2|TRBJ1-4|TRBD1|.
CASTRQGGNEKLFF
TGTGCCAGCACCAGACAGGGGGGTAATGAAAAACTGTTTTTT
>TRBV9|TRBJ2-1|TRBD1|.
CASTKLSTGPYNEQFF
TGTGCCAGCACTAAGCTCTCGACAGGGCCCTACAATGAGCAGTTCTTC
>TRBV7-9|TRBJ2-5|TRBD1|.
CASSLGDRESETQYF
TGTGCCAGCAGCTTGGGGGACAGGGAGTCGGAGACCCAGTACTTC
>TRBV4-1|TRBJ1-1|.|once
CASSQEARVRTEAFF
TGCGCCAGCAGCCAAGAGGCCCGGGTTAGGACTGAAGCTTTCTTT
>TRBV11-2|TRBJ1-2|.|once
CASSLAGAEGYTF
TGTGCCAGCAGCTTAGCAGGGGCGGAGGGCTACACCTTC
>TRBV6-1|TRBJ1-2|.|.
CASSSGIYGYTF
TGTGCCAGCAGTTCGGGAATCTATGGCTACACCTTC
>TRBV19|TRBJ1-5|.|.
CASSPLGRGYSNQPQHF
TGTGCCAGTAGTCCCCTGGGTAGGGGATATAGCAATCAGCCCCAGCATTTT
>TRBV9|TRBJ2-3|TRBD2|.
CASSVRAGGASDTQYF
TGTGCCAGCAGCGTTCGCGCGGGGGGGGCCTCAGATACGCAGTATTTT
>TRBV13|TRBJ2-7|.|.
CASSLGDTYEQYF
TGTGCCAGCAGCCTAGGGGATACCTACGAGCAGTACTTC
>TRBV11-2|TRBJ2-1|TRBD2|.
CASSLKWSSGVHSYNEQFF
TGTGCCAGCAGCTTAAAATGGTCTAGCGGGGTCCACTCCTACAATGAGCAGTTCTTC
>TRBV7-9|TRBJ1-4|.|.
CASSLSGAAPNEKLFF
TGTGCCAGCAGCCTGAGTGGGGCAGCTCCTAATGAAAAACTGTTTTTT
>TRBV5-4|TRBJ2-2|.|.
CASSNRVGTGELFF
TGTGCCAGCAGCAACAGGGTAGGCACCGGGGAGCTGTTTTTT
>TRBV7-9|TRBJ2-7|TRBD1|.
CASSLGQGGYEQYF
TGTGCCAGCAGCTTAGGACAGGGCGGGTACGAGCAGTACTTC
>TRBV6-1|TRBJ1-1|.|.
CASSEEGGAEAFF
TGTGCCAGCAGTGAAGAAGGAGGGGCTGAAGCTTTCTTT
>TRBV19|TRBJ1-5|.|.
CASSIGVGIGNQPQHF
TGTGCCAGTAGTATAGGTGTAGGGATCGGCAATCAGCCCCAGCATTTT
>TRBV18|TRBJ2-1|TRBD1|.
CASSHPGQGALNEQFF
TGTGCCAGCTCACACCCGGGACAGGGGGCGCTCAATGAGCAGTTCTTC
>TRBV10-2|TRBJ2-7|.|few
CASSEGHNYEQYF
TGCGCCAGCAGTGAGGGGCATAACTACGAGCAGTACTTC
>TRBV7-2|TRBJ2-5|TRBD1|.
CASSRGQQETQYF
TGTGCCAGCAGCCGGGGACAGCAAGAGACCCAGTACTTC
>TRBV4-2|TRBJ1-1|TRBD1|.
CASSQAPDRVGTEAFF
TGTGCCAGCAGCCAAGCCCCGGACAGGGTGGGCACTGAAGCTTTCTTT